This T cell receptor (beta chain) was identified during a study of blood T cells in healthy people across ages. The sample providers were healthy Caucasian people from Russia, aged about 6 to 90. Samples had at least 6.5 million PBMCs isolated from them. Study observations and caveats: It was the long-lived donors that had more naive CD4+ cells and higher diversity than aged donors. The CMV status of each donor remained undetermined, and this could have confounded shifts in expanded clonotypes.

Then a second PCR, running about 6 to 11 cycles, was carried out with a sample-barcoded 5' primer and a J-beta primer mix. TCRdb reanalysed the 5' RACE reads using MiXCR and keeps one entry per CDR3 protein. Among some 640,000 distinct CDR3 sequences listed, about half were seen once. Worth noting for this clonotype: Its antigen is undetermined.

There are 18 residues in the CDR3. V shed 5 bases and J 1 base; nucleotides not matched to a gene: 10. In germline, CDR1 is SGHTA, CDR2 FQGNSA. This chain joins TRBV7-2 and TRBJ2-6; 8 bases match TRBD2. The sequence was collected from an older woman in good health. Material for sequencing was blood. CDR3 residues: CASSIVGTRISGANVLTF. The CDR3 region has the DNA TGTGCCAGCAGCATAGTGGGGACTAGGATATCTGGGGCCAACGTCCTGACTTTC.